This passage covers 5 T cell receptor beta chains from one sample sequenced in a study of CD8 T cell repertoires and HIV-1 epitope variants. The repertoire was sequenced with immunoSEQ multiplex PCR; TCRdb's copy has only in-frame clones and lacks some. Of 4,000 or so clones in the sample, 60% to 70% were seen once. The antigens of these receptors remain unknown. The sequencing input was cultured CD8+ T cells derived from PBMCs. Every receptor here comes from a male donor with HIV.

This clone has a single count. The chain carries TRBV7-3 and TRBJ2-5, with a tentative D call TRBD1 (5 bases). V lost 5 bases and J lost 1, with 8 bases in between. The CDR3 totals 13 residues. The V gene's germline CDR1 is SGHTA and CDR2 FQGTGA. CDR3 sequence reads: CASSQDSQETQYF. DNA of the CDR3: TGTGCCAGCAGCCAAGACAGCCAAGAGACCCAGTACTTC.

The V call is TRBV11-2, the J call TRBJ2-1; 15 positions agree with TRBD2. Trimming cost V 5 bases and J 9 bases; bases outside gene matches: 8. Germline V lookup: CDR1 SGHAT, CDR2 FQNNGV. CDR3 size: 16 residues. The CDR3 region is CASSTGLAGGSGEQFF. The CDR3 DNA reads TGTGCCAGCAGCACGGGACTAGCGGGAGGAAGTGGTGAGCAGTTCTTC.

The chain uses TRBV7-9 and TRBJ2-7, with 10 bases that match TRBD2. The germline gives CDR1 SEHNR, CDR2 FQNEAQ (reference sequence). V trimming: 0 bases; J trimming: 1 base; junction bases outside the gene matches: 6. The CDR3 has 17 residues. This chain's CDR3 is CASSLAPGLAESYEQYF. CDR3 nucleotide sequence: TGTGCCAGCAGCTTAGCTCCCGGACTAGCGGAATCCTACGAGCAGTACTTC. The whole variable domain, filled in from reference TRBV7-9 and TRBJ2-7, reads DTGVSQNPRHKITKRGQNVTFRCDPISEHNRLYWYRQTLGQGPEFLTYFQNEAQLEKSRLLSDRFSAERPKGSFSTLEIQRTEQGDSAMYLCASSLAPGLAESYEQYFGPGTRLTVT.

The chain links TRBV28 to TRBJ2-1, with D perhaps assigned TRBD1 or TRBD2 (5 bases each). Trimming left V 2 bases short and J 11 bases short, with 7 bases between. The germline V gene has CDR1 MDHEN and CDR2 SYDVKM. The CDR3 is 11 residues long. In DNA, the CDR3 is TGTGCCAGCAGTTTAACGGGACAGCAGTTCTTC. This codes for CASSLTGQQFF.

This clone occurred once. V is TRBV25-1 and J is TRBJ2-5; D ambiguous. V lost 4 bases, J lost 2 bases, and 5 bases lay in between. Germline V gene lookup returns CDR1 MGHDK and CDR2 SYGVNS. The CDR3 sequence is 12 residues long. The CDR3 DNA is TGTGCCAGCAGTGGATTTCAAGAGACCCAGTACTTC. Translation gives CASSGFQETQYF.